This TCR beta chain was profiled in a study of Graves' ophthalmopathy and Graves' hyperthyroidism. Scientists amplified the TCR beta CDR3 regions from RNA transcripts. An initial RT-PCR round employing HTBI primers preceded a second-round multiplex PCR. Each CDR3 protein gets one entry after TCRdb re-called the multiplex PCR reads with MiXCR. The sample lists about 16,000 distinct CDR3 sequences; about 43% were seen once. Germline V CDR1 and CDR2: MDHEN, SYDVKM. CDR3 length: 15 amino acids. The V and J ends lost 3 bases and 5 bases respectively, with 13 bases between them. The sequenced sample consisted of peripheral blood. This sequence was found in a woman aged 35 to 49 with stable Graves' hyperthyroidism. The V and J genes are TRBV28 and TRBJ2-2; maybe TRBD1 (5 bases). The CDR3 DNA follows: TGTGCCAGCAGTTTGGGGCAGAAGGTTACCGGGGAGCTGTTTTTT. Protein product: CASSLGQKVTGELFF. The full variable domain, completed using reference TRBV28 and TRBJ2-2, is DVKVTQSSRYLVKRTGEKVFLECVQDMDHENMFWYRQDPGLGLRLIYFSYDVKMKEKGDIPEGYSVSREKKERFSLILESASTNQTSMYLCASSLGQKVTGELFFGEGSRLTVL.